A single sample gave rise to the 10 T cell receptor beta chains below, sequenced in a study of regulatory T cells in long-lasting Graves disease. Time point described: newly diagnosed GD, antithyroid drugs for less than 3 months. Making the TCR library involved RNA that had been extracted from PBMCs. Building of the TCR beta libraries involved iRepertoire HTBI primers and Arm-PCR of CDR3 regions. TCRdb used MiXCR to reprocess the multiplex PCR reads, holding one entry per CDR3 protein. The sample holds some 500,000 distinct CDR3 sequences, 16% seen once. These data were also filed under a second study, of T cells in Graves' hyperthyroidism and ophthalmopathy.

The specimen comprised peripheral blood mononuclear cells (PBMCs), sampled at new diagnosis, from a patient treated with antithyroid drugs. These receptors were collected from a woman aged 35-60 years with Graves disease.

This clonotype showed up many times. The rearrangement joins TRBV2 to TRBJ1-1; D not resolved. V lost 7 bases and J 6 bases, leaving 18 bases between the germline ends. The CDR3 is made up of 14 amino acids. From germline, CDR1 is SNHLY and CDR2 FYNNEI. CDR3: CASTREGRSPEAFF. The CDR3 DNA is TGTGCCAGCACCCGGGAGGGCAGGAGCCCTGAAGCTTTCTTT.

This clonotype was found many times. The chain has TRBV12-3 or TRBV12-4 and TRBJ1-5; a weak D match, TRBD1 (6 bases). Trimming took off 1 base at V and 15 bases at J, with 13 bases between the two ends. The length of the CDR3 is 12 residues. The CDR3: CASSLGTGKLHF. The CDR3 nucleotides read TGTGCCAGCAGTTTAGGTACAGGGAAGTTGCATTTT.

A few counts support this clonotype. The rearrangement uses TRBV5-1 and TRBJ2-3; D is possibly TRBD1 (6 bases). Germline-derived CDR1 and CDR2 are SGHRS and YFSETQ. The ends were cut back, 4 bases at V and 3 bases at J, with 18 bases in the middle. The CDR3 is made up of 16 amino acids. The CDR3 loop is CASSLQPGHRTDTQYF. The CDR3 DNA follows: TGCGCCAGCAGCCTTCAACCGGGACATAGGACAGATACGCAGTATTTT.

This clonotype was seen a handful of times. This chain joins TRBV20-1 and TRBJ2-3; D not resolved. In germline, CDR1 is DFQATT, CDR2 SNEGSKA (reference sequence). Between the trimmed V and J ends, which lost 1 base and 0 bases, there was a span of 11 bases. This CDR3 is built from 15 residues. The CDR3 nucleotides are TGCAGTGCTAGAGCGTGGGAAGGGAGCACAGATACGCAGTATTTT. It translates to CSARAWEGSTDTQYF.

This clonotype has at least ten counts. The chain links TRBV5-1 to TRBJ2-1; TRBD1 matches 7 bases. The germline V gene encodes CDR1 SGHRS and CDR2 YFSETQ. With V trimmed by 2 bases and J by 8 bases, 7 bases remained unmatched. The CDR3 has 14 residues. The CDR3 loop is CASSLEDRLHEQFF. CDR3 coding DNA: TGCGCCAGCAGCTTAGAGGACAGGCTCCATGAGCAGTTCTTC. The full variable domain, its missing parts supplied by reference TRBV5-1 and TRBJ2-1, is KAGVTQTPRYLIKTRGQQVTLSCSPISGHRSVSWYQQTPGQGLQFLFEYFSETQRNKGNFPGRFSGRQFSNSRSEMNVSTLELGDSALYLCASSLEDRLHEQFFGPGTRLTVL.

This clonotype has more than one count but fewer than ten. The rearrangement uses TRBV13 and TRBJ1-3, with D perhaps matching TRBD1 (5 bases). CDR3 size: 14 residues. The V end was cut by 5 bases, the J end by 9 bases, with 17 bases between. Germline V gene sequence: CDR1 PRHDT, CDR2 FYEKMQ (reference sequence). CDR3 region: CASSQGSGGSTIYF. The CDR3 DNA sequence: TGTGCCAGCAGCCAGGGATCCGGGGGGAGCACCATATATTTT.

This clonotype was picked up many times. The rearrangement uses TRBV6-5 and TRBJ1-5; perhaps TRBD1 as D (6 bases). Germline lookup yields CDR1 MNHEY and CDR2 SVGAGI. V shed 4 bases and J shed 5 bases, with 9 bases lying between them. This CDR3 has 13 amino acids. DNA for the CDR3: TGTGCCAGCAGTTCGACAGGATATCAGCCCCAGCATTTT. Its protein is CASSSTGYQPQHF.

This clonotype has a handful of counts. This chain uses TRBV5-1 with TRBJ1-6, with 8 bases identical to TRBD1. The ends lost 0 bases at V and 10 bases at J; junction bases unmatched: 12. The CDR3 has 17 amino acids. Per the germline V gene, CDR1 is SGHRS and CDR2 is YFSETQ. The CDR3: CASSLAEDRGIGSPLHF. The DNA for the CDR3 is TGCGCCAGCAGCTTGGCCGAAGACAGGGGAATAGGATCACCCCTCCACTTT. Full variable domain (remainder filled in from reference TRBV5-1 and TRBJ1-6): KAGVTQTPRYLIKTRGQQVTLSCSPISGHRSVSWYQQTPGQGLQFLFEYFSETQRNKGNFPGRFSGRQFSNSRSEMNVSTLELGDSALYLCASSLAEDRGIGSPLHFGNGTRLTVT.

This clonotype was recorded a few times. The chain has TRBV10-3 and TRBJ2-6; TRBD1 matches at 9 bases. The germline V gene has CDR1 ENHRY and CDR2 SYGVKD. There are 19 residues in the CDR3. V trimming: 4 bases; J trimming: 0 bases; junction bases outside the gene matches: 10. The CDR3 loop is CAISAVTGGASSGANVLTF. The CDR3 DNA reads as TGTGCCATCAGTGCAGTAACAGGGGGCGCAAGCTCTGGGGCCAACGTCCTGACTTTC.

J is TRBJ2-2 and V is TRBV2; 10 bases agree with TRBD2. Germline V CDR1 and CDR2: SNHLY, FYNNEI. V lost 6 bases to trimming and J lost 4 bases; unmatched junction nucleotides: 5. This CDR3 spans 15 amino acids. The CDR3 sequence: CASSMTSGFTGELFF. The CDR3 nucleotides are TGTGCCAGCAGCATGACTAGCGGGTTCACCGGGGAGCTGTTTTTT.